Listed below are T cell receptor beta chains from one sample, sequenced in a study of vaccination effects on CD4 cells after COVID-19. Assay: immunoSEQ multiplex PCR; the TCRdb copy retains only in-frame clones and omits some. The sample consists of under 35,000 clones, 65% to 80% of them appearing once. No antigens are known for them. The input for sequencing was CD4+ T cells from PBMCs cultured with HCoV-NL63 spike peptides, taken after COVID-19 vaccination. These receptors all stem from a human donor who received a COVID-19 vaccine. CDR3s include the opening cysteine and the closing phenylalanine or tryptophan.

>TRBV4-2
CASSQDLGGAIDGKLFF
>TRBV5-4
CASSLRGKGTDTQYF
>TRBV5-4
CASSLGTGTQYEQYF
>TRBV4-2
CASSQEGGGKFTALGYEQYF
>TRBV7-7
CASSQGRLLNTGELFF
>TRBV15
CATSRSPGVVTDTQYF
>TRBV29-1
CSVLYQGNYGYTF
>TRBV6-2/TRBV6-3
CASSKTGLYTDTQYF
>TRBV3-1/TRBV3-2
CASSVRLSGAERHGELFF
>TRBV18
CASSPLESFSYEQYF
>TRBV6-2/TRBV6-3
CASSSHQGGRADEQFF
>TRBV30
CAWSLFYEQYF
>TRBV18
CASSSDSYEQYF
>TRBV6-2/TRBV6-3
CASSRDIKETQYF
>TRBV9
CASSADRIKNEQFF
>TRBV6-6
CASTGGYTQPQHF
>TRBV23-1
CASSHPGQGRSYGYTF
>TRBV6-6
CASSYTMGGAEQYF
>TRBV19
CASSIEAGVYTDTQYF
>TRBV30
CAFSGGPNEKLFF
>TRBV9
CASSPRQGAYTDTQYF
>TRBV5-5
CASRLGWGTNEKLFF
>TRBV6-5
CASRPRTGALEKLFF
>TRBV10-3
CAISASISRSHEQYF
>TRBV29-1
CSAGQGEGSYGYTF
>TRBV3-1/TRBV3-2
CASSPGLAGSGANVLTF
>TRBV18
CASSPVSSDPSYNEQFF
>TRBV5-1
CASSSNNEQFF
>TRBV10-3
CAISTPAGGQETQYF
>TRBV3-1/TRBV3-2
CASSQDWEQYF
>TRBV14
CASSQDISGRAGFSRNIQYF
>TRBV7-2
CASSLDLTSSAYEQYF
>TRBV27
CASSLGGRVRKAFF
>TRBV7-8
CASSLVSSRETQYF
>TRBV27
CASTLKAGKNIQYF
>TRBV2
CASSEATGFIGEQYF
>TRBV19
CASSIAPDLNYGYTF
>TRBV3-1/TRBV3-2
CASSPSQGLVEKLFF
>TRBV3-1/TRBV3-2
CASSQYGETQYF
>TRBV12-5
CASGQGSGANVLTF
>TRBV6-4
CASSGLNTDTQYF
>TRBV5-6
CASSLGSVNYGYTF
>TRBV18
CASSPRAGTNEKLFF
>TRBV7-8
CASTQIIGTNSNQPQHF
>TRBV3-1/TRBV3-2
CASSQLGASYGYTF
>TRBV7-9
CASSLAFLTLAGGNEQFF
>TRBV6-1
CASSELGGQGAFEQYF
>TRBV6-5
CASSYSGRYNEQFF
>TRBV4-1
CASSPPGWHGYTF
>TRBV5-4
CASSLEGAGPKETQYF
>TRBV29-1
CSVEGGDTEAFF
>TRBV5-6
CASSSLRQGEREKLFF
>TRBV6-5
CASSRFSTEAFF
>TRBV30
CAWSVSGSLNQPQHF
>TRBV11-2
CASSFRLGTSGGKQETQYF